The clone carrying this T cell receptor (beta chain) was seen ten or more times. The antigen is unknown. The CDR3 covers 15 residues. The germline gives CDR1 SQVTM, CDR2 ANQGSEA. V dropped 2 bases and J dropped 0 bases, with 11 bases sitting between them. TCRdb analysed the 5' RACE reads with MiXCR anew, one entry per CDR3 protein. The sample has about 240,000 distinct CDR3 sequences; roughly a tenth are singletons. This record comes from a study of CD8 T cells in ankylosing spondylitis. Study-wide points: Reports of some motif variants in reactive arthritis synovial fluid and blood predate this one.

Sequenced sample: blood, either unsorted or a sorted T cell fraction (not recorded which). The chain combines TRBV29-1 with TRBJ1-3, with D tentatively TRBD1 (5 bases). The sequence derives from a male donor with ankylosing spondylitis or in good health (not recorded which). CDR3 protein: CSVETGRSSGNTIYF. CDR3 DNA: TGCAGCGTTGAAACGGGACGTAGCTCTGGAAACACCATATATTTT.